This TCR beta chain was observed in a study of shared clonotypes between healthy human individuals. CDR1 is GTSNPN and CDR2 is SVGIG in the germline V gene (reference sequence). The CDR3 runs 15 residues. With 3 bases clipped from V and 0 bases from J, the junction kept 4 bases outside the gene matches. The assay was immunoSEQ multiplex PCR, and TCRdb's table has in-frame clones only and misses some. Of about 560,000 clones in the sample, roughly four fifths were seen once. Turning to this clone: The identical CDR3 is also encoded by other nucleotide sequences in the sample.

The V and J genes are TRBV30 and TRBJ2-1, with 8 bases fitting TRBD2. The receptor was derived from a woman aged 40 to 49 in good health. Some clones in this sample may be carry-over from other donors' samples. Sequenced input: PBMCs. The CDR3 spells CAWSRLATSYNEQFF. In DNA, the CDR3 is TGTGCCTGGAGCAGACTAGCGACCTCCTACAATGAGCAGTTCTTC.